A selection of T cell receptor beta chains follows, all from one sample in a study of cytomegalovirus exposure and HLA in healthy donors. Some clones are missing from TCRdb's copy, which holds only in-frame ones; the method was immunoSEQ multiplex PCR. The sample has approximately 160,000 clones, 84% seen once; the top ten hold 0.35% to 0.45%. What was sequenced was PBMCs. These receptors came from a boy aged 2 to 10 in good health and CMV-seronegative. Each CDR3 is given with its conserved first and last residue.

j_call v_call cdr3_aa
TRBJ2-5 TRBV20-1 CSASVEETQYF
TRBJ2-1 TRBV5-1 CASSLLSGRAGNEQFF
TRBJ2-1 TRBV14 CASSPSPGTSGSKAYNEQFF
TRBJ2-5 TRBV15 CATSSPQDTQETQYF
TRBJ2-7 TRBV28 CASTRQGLGEQYF
TRBJ2-2 TRBV7-7 CASSLEGQGANSPGELFF
TRBJ2-7 TRBV25-1 CASSESDSYEQYF
TRBJ2-2 TRBV15 CATSREAAGELFF
TRBJ1-1 TRBV9 CASSHQVGTGGYTEAFF
TRBJ2-7 TRBV29-1 CSVGGLSGSPEQYF
TRBJ2-5 TRBV4-1 CASSQGRLREETQYF
TRBJ2-1 TRBV4-1 CASSQDPGLVYYNEQFF
TRBJ2-3 TRBV5-1 CASSLSGGRGTDTQYF
TRBJ2-1 TRBV9 CASSVAWTINEQFF
TRBJ1-2 TRBV11-2 CASSSHLRAGVGYTF
TRBJ2-1 TRBV4-1 CASSQDPGGRADSYNEQFF
TRBJ1-2 TRBV11-2 CASSLDSAYYGYTF
TRBJ2-2 TRBV5-1 CASRATSGNTGELFF
TRBJ2-3 TRBV9 CASSVGGGSISDTQYF
TRBJ2-6 TRBV14 CASSHPGLAGAGANVLTF
TRBJ2-3 TRBV7-2 CASSRSGSPLSTDTQYF
TRBJ2-5 TRBV11-1 CASRLGWGLHF
TRBJ2-1 TRBV7-3 CASSLIGLAGYNEQFF
TRBJ2-7 TRBV7-2 CASSLGLSAHSYEQYF
TRBJ1-1 TRBV2 CACEREGMNTEAFF
TRBJ2-5 TRBV6-1 CASSPNGQVQETQYF
TRBJ2-7 TRBV18 CASSSSGTEAYEQYF
TRBJ1-2 TRBV28 CASSPLGGATANGYTF
TRBJ2-2 TRBV7-6 CASGGTGGLFF
TRBJ2-7 TRBV4-1 CASSQDSAGVAYEQYF
TRBJ1-2 TRBV5-1 CASSLEEGGLNYGYTF
TRBJ1-2 TRBV6-1 CAATQGGRVNYGYTF
TRBJ1-1 TRBV2 CASSEVRETTEAFF
TRBJ2-7 TRBV15 CATSRARTSGSMYEQYF
TRBJ2-2 TRBV10-3 CAIAEEGATGELFF
TRBJ1-1 TRBV10-3 CAISEWSPRTGALNTEAFF
TRBJ2-6 TRBV11-2 CASSFGTSGANVLTF
TRBJ2-7 TRBV14 CASSQAGGVSYEQYF
TRBJ2-1 TRBV2 CASSTGRGTGGNEQFF
TRBJ1-2 TRBV6-5 CASSYRGSTTHYGYTF
TRBJ1-1 TRBV19 CASSIGQGDTEAFF
TRBJ1-4 TRBV6-5 CASRSGGRREKLFF
TRBJ2-1 TRBV7-2 CASSYSWAGATGGEQFF
TRBJ2-5 TRBV6-5 CASSYAVGRETQYF
TRBJ1-4 TRBV9 CASSPSGGAGEKLFF
TRBJ2-1 TRBV28 CASTETSGRAINEQFF
TRBJ2-5 TRBV6-5 CASSYGQENRETQYF
TRBJ2-1 TRBV7-9 CASSWTSGRAGNEQFF